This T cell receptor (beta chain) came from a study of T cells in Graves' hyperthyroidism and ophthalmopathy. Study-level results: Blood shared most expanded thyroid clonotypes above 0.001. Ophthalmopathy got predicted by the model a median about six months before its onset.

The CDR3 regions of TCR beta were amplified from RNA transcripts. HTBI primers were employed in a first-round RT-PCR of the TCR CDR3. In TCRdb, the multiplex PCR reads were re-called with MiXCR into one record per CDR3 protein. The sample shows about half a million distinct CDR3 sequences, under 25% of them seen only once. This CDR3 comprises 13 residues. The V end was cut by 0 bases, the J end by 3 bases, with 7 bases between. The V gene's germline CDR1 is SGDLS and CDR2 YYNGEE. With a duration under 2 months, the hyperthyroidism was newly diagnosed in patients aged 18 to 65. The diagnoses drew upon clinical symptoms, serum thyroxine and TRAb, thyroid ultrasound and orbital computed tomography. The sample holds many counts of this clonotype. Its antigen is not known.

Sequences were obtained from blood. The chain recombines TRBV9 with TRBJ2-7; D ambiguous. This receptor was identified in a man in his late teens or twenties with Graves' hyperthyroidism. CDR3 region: CASSVVDGYEQYF. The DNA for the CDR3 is TGTGCCAGCAGCGTAGTAGATGGCTACGAGCAGTACTTC.